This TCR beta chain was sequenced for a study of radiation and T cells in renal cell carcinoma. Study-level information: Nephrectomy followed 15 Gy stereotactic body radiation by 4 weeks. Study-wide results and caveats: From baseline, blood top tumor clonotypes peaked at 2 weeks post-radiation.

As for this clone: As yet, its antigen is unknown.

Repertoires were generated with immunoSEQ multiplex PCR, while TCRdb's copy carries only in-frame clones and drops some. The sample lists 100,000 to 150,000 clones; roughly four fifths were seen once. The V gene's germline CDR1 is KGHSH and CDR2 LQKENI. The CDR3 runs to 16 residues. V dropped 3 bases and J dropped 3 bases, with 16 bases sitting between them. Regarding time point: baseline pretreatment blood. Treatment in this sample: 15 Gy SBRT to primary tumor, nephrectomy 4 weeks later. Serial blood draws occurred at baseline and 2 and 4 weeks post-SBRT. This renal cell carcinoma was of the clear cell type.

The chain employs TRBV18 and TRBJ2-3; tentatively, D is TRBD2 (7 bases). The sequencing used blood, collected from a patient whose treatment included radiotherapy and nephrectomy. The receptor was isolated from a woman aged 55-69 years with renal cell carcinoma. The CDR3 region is CASSPEGGSGTDTQYF. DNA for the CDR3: TGTGCCAGCTCACCCGAGGGGGGTAGCGGGACAGATACGCAGTATTTT.